This entry lists 24 T cell receptor beta chains sequenced from one sample in a study of identical twins. TCRdb ran MiXCR on the 5' RACE reads and lists one entry per CDR3 protein. The repertoire includes around 1.7 million distinct CDR3 sequences, about 32% of them detected once, and under 0.35% sits in the top ten. Sequencing used cord blood. The receptors stem from a newborn girl in good health.

This chain joins TRBV20-1 and TRBJ2-3, with 10 bases aligning to TRBD2. Germline values: CDR1 DFQATT, CDR2 SNEGSKA (reference sequence). With 2 bases clipped from V and 2 bases from J, the junction kept 7 bases outside the gene matches. The CDR3 sequence is 16 residues long. The CDR3 spells CSARLAGTSVTDTQYF. The DNA of the CDR3 is TGCAGTGCTAGATTGGCCGGGACTAGCGTCACAGATACGCAGTATTTT.

This chain connects TRBV4-1 to TRBJ1-5; D is possibly TRBD1 (5 bases). The CDR3 has 16 residues. Trimming took off 4 bases at V and 2 bases at J, with 15 bases between the two ends. Looked up from germline, CDR1 is MGHRA and CDR2 is YSYEKL. CDR3 loop: CASSPAGTRGNQPQHF. The CDR3 DNA is TGCGCCAGCAGCCCCGCAGGGACCAGGGGCAATCAGCCCCAGCATTTT.

To note about this clonotype: A single base separates this from a much larger clone, so it may be a read error. The chain couples TRBV29-1 to TRBJ2-3; TRBD2 agrees at 13 bases. Germline assignment: CDR1 SQVTM and CDR2 ANQGSEA. This CDR3 is built from 15 residues. CDR3 coding DNA: TGCAGCGTTGACGGACTAGCGGGAGTTGGAGATACGCGGTATTTT. This encodes CSVDGLAGVGDTRYF.

The chain recombines TRBV11-1 with TRBJ2-3, with D perhaps TRBD1 or TRBD2 (5 bases each). The germline V gene encodes CDR1 SGHAT and CDR2 FQDESV (reference sequence). The CDR3 runs to 17 residues. Trimming stripped 5 bases from V and 1 base from J, with 19 bases between. The CDR3 reads CASSLLGVGRGTDTQYF. As DNA, the CDR3 is TGTGCCAGCAGCCTCCTCGGGGTGGGGCGGGGCACAGATACGCAGTATTTT.

The V call is TRBV6-6, the J call TRBJ2-1, with 7 nucleotides matching TRBD2. V was clipped by 6 bases and J by 7 bases; unmatched bases: 9. CDR1 and CDR2 (germline): MNHNY, SVGAGI (reference sequence). This CDR3 region has 14 residues. The CDR3 protein is CASRWGGSRNEQFF. In DNA, the CDR3 is TGTGCCAGCAGATGGGGCGGGAGTAGGAATGAGCAGTTCTTC.

This clonotype has a count of ten or more. The V gene is TRBV2, the J gene TRBJ2-1, with 12 positions matching TRBD2. This CDR3 is 14 amino acids long. The germline CDR1 and CDR2 sequences are SNHLY and FYNNEI. The V and J ends lost 3 bases and 6 bases, in that order; junction bases with no gene match: 0. For the CDR3, the DNA is TGTGCCAGCAGTGAGGGACTAGCGGGCAATGAGCAGTTCTTC. This codes for CASSEGLAGNEQFF.

This clonotype was recorded at least ten times. CDR3 amino acids: CASSSPFSYEQYF. CDR3 in DNA: TGTGCCAGCAGCTCCCCATTTAGCTACGAGCAGTACTTC. This sequence joins TRBV7-6 and TRBJ2-7; D is unclear. CDR3 length: 13 amino acids. V lost 4 bases to trimming and J lost 3 bases, with 10 bases between them. From germline, CDR1 is SGHVS and CDR2 FNYEAQ.

This clonotype was observed a few times. This chain joins TRBV10-2 and TRBJ2-1; TRBD1 matches at 9 bases. Trimming removed 4 bases from V and 4 bases from J; junction bases left unmatched: 5. Germline V lookup: CDR1 WSHSY, CDR2 SAAADI. The CDR3 sequence is 15 residues long. The CDR3 nucleotides are TGCGCCAGCAGTGGTGGGGGACAGGGATACAATGAGCAGTTCTTC. Encoded protein: CASSGGGQGYNEQFF.

The CDR3 loop reads CSARDGDGGIYEQYF. The CDR3 nucleotides read TGCAGTGCTAGAGATGGGGACGGGGGAATCTACGAGCAGTACTTC. This chain uses TRBV20-1 with TRBJ2-7; a possible D gene is TRBD2 (6 bases). The CDR3 is made up of 15 amino acids. V was trimmed by 0 bases and J by 3 bases, leaving 15 bases between them. Germline CDR1 reads DFQATT; CDR2 reads SNEGSKA (reference sequence).

Remarks on this clonotype: The junction departs from germline at one end; a sequencing error may be responsible. The V gene is TRBV27, the J gene TRBJ2-7; unclear D gene. This CDR3 region has 13 residues. Germline loops: CDR1 MNHEY, CDR2 SMNVEV (reference sequence). The CDR3 spells CASSLAGSYERYF. CDR3 nucleotide sequence: TGTGCCAGCAGTTTGGCCGGCTCCTACGAGCGGTACTTC.

The chain has TRBV12-3 or TRBV12-4 and TRBJ2-1, with 8 bases aligning to TRBD1. The V and J ends lost 5 bases and 7 bases, in that order; junction bases with no gene match: 10. The CDR3 covers 15 residues. CDR3 sequence (DNA): TGTGCCAGCAGTCCAAGGACAGGGTGGGGTAATGAGCAGTTCTTC. Protein product: CASSPRTGWGNEQFF.

This clonotype was seen a few times. This chain connects TRBV7-2 to TRBJ2-5; D call uncertain. The CDR3 spans 13 residues. Trimming left V 2 bases short and J 3 bases short, with 7 bases between. Per the germline V gene, CDR1 is SGHTA and CDR2 is FQGNSA. Here the CDR3 DNA reads TGTGCCAGCAGCTTACAGCAGAAAGAGACCCAGTACTTC. It codes for CASSLQQKETQYF.

The V call is TRBV7-9, the J call TRBJ2-7; 8 nucleotides match TRBD2. V was clipped by 5 bases and J by 2 bases; unmatched bases: 17. CDR3 length: 18 residues. The germline V gene encodes CDR1 SEHNR and CDR2 FQNEAQ (reference sequence). The CDR3 nucleotides read TGTGCCAGCAGCCAGCCCGGGACTAGGAACGCCAGCCCCTACGAGCAGTACTTC. Translating it yields CASSQPGTRNASPYEQYF.

This clonotype was counted a few times. The rearrangement joins TRBV2 to TRBJ2-5; TRBD2 aligns across 7 bases. V lost 2 bases to trimming and J lost 11 bases; unmatched junction nucleotides: 17. CDR3 length: 16 amino acids. The germline V gene has CDR1 SNHLY and CDR2 FYNNEI. CDR3 in DNA: TGTGCCAGCAGTGAACAGGGACTAAAAACCTACAATGAGCAGTACTTC. It encodes CASSEQGLKTYNEQYF.

The sample holds a few counts of this clonotype. This chain joins TRBV20-1 and TRBJ1-2, with 8 bases fitting TRBD1. The trim removed 6 bases at V and 3 bases at J, leaving 9 bases unmatched. Germline V gene sequence: CDR1 DFQATT, CDR2 SNEGSKA (reference sequence). CDR3 length: 14 residues. The CDR3 region has the DNA TGCAGTGCAGCAAGGGTGACAGGGGACTATGGCTACACCTTC. It encodes CSAARVTGDYGYTF.

This clonotype came up a few times. At one end the junction does not follow the germline gene, possibly because of a read error. The chain is built from TRBV27 and TRBJ1-6; no firm D call. Germline-derived CDR1 and CDR2 are MNHEY and SMNVEV (reference sequence). This CDR3 spans 17 amino acids. CDR3 sequence reads: CASSFERLSPAGSPPHF. The CDR3 DNA reads TGTGCCAGCAGTTTTGAAAGATTGTCCCCAGCTGGATCACCCCCCCACTTT.

This clonotype has just one count. The chain has TRBV7-2 and TRBJ1-4; no definite D call. Trimming pared 3 bases from V and 4 bases from J, leaving 9 bases between. Germline assignment: CDR1 SGHTA and CDR2 FQGNSA. CDR3 length: 14 amino acids. The CDR3 loop is CASSLWRSNEKLFF. For the CDR3, the DNA is TGTGCCAGCAGCTTGTGGCGGAGTAATGAAAAACTGTTTTTT.

This clonotype was found a few times. This chain uses TRBV7-9 with TRBJ1-1; 7 bases map to TRBD1. V was pared by 7 bases and J by 4 bases, with 6 bases of the junction left unmatched. Germline V gene sequence: CDR1 SEHNR, CDR2 FQNEAQ (reference sequence). This CDR3 is 13 amino acids long. The CDR3 region is CASTRQGGTEAFF. CDR3 DNA sequence: TGTGCCAGCACCCGACAGGGAGGCACTGAAGCTTTCTTT.

V gene TRBV3-1 combines with J gene TRBJ2-1, with 7 nucleotides matching TRBD2. This CDR3 comprises 14 residues. CDR1 is LGHDT and CDR2 is YNNKEL in the germline V gene (reference sequence). V lost 0 bases to trimming and J lost 8 bases; unmatched junction nucleotides: 4. The DNA for the CDR3 is TGTGCCAGCAGCCAAGATAGGAGCGGGGATGAGCAGTTCTTC. This encodes CASSQDRSGDEQFF.

This clonotype came up many times. The chain employs TRBV6-6 and TRBJ1-2; D uncertain. The germline V and J ends were trimmed by 2 bases and 2 bases, with 3 bases remaining between them. Germline-derived CDR1 and CDR2 are MNHNY and SVGAGI (reference sequence). The CDR3 runs to 12 residues. In DNA, the CDR3 is TGTGCCAGCAGTTACCCGAACTATGGCTACACCTTC. Translation: CASSYPNYGYTF.

This clonotype was seen repeatedly, ten times or more. This chain joins TRBV10-3 and TRBJ1-2; possible D gene TRBD1, 6 bases. V was trimmed by 6 bases and J by 3 bases, leaving 14 bases between them. The length of the CDR3 is 14 residues. CDR1 is ENHRY, CDR2 SYGVKD, per germline. The CDR3 is CAISRGQSDYGYTF. As DNA, the CDR3 is TGTGCCATCAGCCGTGGACAGTCCGACTATGGCTACACCTTC.

This clonotype was picked up a small number of times. The gene calls are TRBV24-1 and TRBJ2-6; no clear D. The CDR3 sequence is 16 residues long. Germline V gene sequence: CDR1 KGHDR, CDR2 SFDVKD. With 1 base removed from V and 0 bases from J, the gap between germline ends came to 6 bases. The CDR3 DNA reads as TGTGCCACCAGTGATTTCGCGGACTCTGGGGCCAACGTCCTGACTTTC. Translation: CATSDFADSGANVLTF.

Only a few counts were recorded for this clonotype. A read error may account for a junction end that differs from germline. The CDR3 region is CSARDSGLSNEQYF. In DNA form, the CDR3 reads TGCAGTGCTAGAGATAGCGGCCTCTCCAACGAGCAGTACTTC. This sequence joins TRBV20-1 and TRBJ2-7, with D possibly TRBD2 on 6 matching bases. This CDR3 contains 14 residues. Germline lookup yields CDR1 DFQATT and CDR2 SNEGSKA (reference sequence).

The sample holds a few counts of this clonotype. The chain links TRBV7-8 to TRBJ2-1, with 7 bases that match TRBD1. Germline V gene sequence: CDR1 SGHVS, CDR2 FQNEAQ. J was trimmed by 3 bases and V by 5 bases; bases with no gene match: 7. The CDR3 spans 15 residues. CDR3 sequence: CASSADRAFYNEQFF. The DNA for the CDR3 is TGTGCCAGCAGCGCCGACAGGGCCTTCTACAATGAGCAGTTCTTC.